Below, 19 T cell receptor beta chains from the same sample are listed, as sequenced in a study of OX40 agonist ivuxolimab in advanced cancers. Library generation was performed with the immunoSEQ multiplex PCR assay. TCRdb obtained this table from immuneACCESS and retained in-frame rearrangements with V and J assigned. These tables miss some clones; where compared with another copy, unresolved V genes account for less than half of the shortfall, and the remainder is unexplained. The sample yields more than 100,000 clones; about 93% were counted once. The ten most abundant clones make up approximately 0.15% of the sample. This specimen was CD4+ or CD8+ T cells sorted from blood, taken in a trial of the OX40 agonist ivuxolimab. These receptors all come from an adult with an advanced solid tumor such as melanoma, head and neck, liver or kidney cancer.

This chain links TRBV6-6 with TRBJ2-2, with 7 nucleotides matching TRBD1. This CDR3 is 15 amino acids long. CDR1 is MNHNY, CDR2 SVGAGI, per germline (reference sequence). V lost 5 bases to trimming and J lost 6 bases; unmatched junction nucleotides: 9. CDR3 residues: CASSVNRGLAGELFF. CDR3 nucleotide sequence: TGTGCCAGCAGTGTAAACAGGGGCTTGGCCGGGGAGCTGTTTTTT.

The V and J genes are TRBV6-4 and TRBJ1-1; D is possibly TRBD1 (5 bases). The CDR3 consists of 15 residues. Trimming took 5 bases from V and 1 from J, leaving 14 bases between them. CDR1 is MRHNA, CDR2 SNTAGT, per germline. CDR3 sequence (DNA): TGTGCCAGCAGTAAGGACACGATCCCGAACACTGAAGCTTTCTTT. Its protein is CASSKDTIPNTEAFF.

The chain combines TRBV28 with TRBJ2-2, with D perhaps TRBD2 (5 bases). Germline CDR1 is MDHEN and CDR2 is SYDVKM. CDR3 length: 18 residues. The germline V and J ends were trimmed by 3 bases and 2 bases, with 19 bases remaining between them. In nucleotides, the CDR3 is TGTGCCAGCAGTTTGCCCGGGGTGGGGATGTATAACACCGGGGAGCTGTTTTTT. Translated: CASSLPGVGMYNTGELFF.

In the case of this clone: The same CDR3 arises from other DNA sequences in this sample as well. The V gene is TRBV28, the J gene TRBJ1-2, with no clear D. The germline gives CDR1 MDHEN, CDR2 SYDVKM. V lost 3 bases and J 2 bases, leaving 7 bases between the germline ends. The CDR3 is 13 residues long. The CDR3 nucleotides read TGTGCCAGCAGTTTGGCCGGGAACTATGGCTACACCTTC. This codes for CASSLAGNYGYTF.

The gene calls are TRBV5-1 and TRBJ2-3; 13 positions agree with TRBD2. The CDR3 covers 17 residues. Germline loops: CDR1 SGHRS, CDR2 YFSETQ. With 4 bases clipped from V and 0 bases from J, the junction kept 5 bases outside the gene matches. CDR3 in amino acids: CASSRTSGSRSTDTQYF. DNA of the CDR3: TGCGCCAGCAGCCGGACTAGCGGGAGTAGAAGCACAGATACGCAGTATTTT.

This clone was detected a few times. The chain has TRBV7-8 and TRBJ1-2; weak D call: TRBD1 (5 bases). V lost 5 bases to trimming and J lost 4 bases, with 11 bases between them. This CDR3 comprises 13 residues. Germline V lookup: CDR1 SGHVS, CDR2 FQNEAQ. CDR3 amino acids: CASSGWGSYGYTF. Written as DNA, the CDR3 is TGTGCCAGCAGCGGCTGGGGCAGCTATGGCTACACCTTC.

This chain uses TRBV11-2 with TRBJ2-3; TRBD2 matches 7 bases. From germline, CDR1 is SGHAT and CDR2 FQNNGV. CDR3 length: 15 amino acids. The V gene end was trimmed by 5 bases and the J gene end by 0 bases; junction bases not matched to a gene: 5. The CDR3 DNA is TGTGCCAGCAGCCTGCAGCGGGGTAGCACAGATACGCAGTATTTT. Protein sequence: CASSLQRGSTDTQYF.

This chain connects TRBV5-4 to TRBJ2-3; TRBD1 matches at 8 bases. The V gene end was trimmed by 4 bases and the J gene end by 4 bases; junction bases not matched to a gene: 8. The CDR3 totals 15 residues. CDR1 is SGHNT and CDR2 is YYREEE in the germline V gene (reference sequence). The CDR3 nucleotides read TGTGCCAGCAGCAAGGACAGGGTCCTGGCAGATACGCAGTATTTT. Protein product: CASSKDRVLADTQYF.

The genes are TRBV19 and TRBJ2-1; TRBD1 agrees at 10 bases. CDR3 length: 16 residues. J was trimmed by 6 bases and V by 5 bases; bases with no gene match: 10. The V gene's germline CDR1 is LNHDA and CDR2 SQIVND (reference sequence). CDR3 sequence reads: CASSHRTGGYSNEQFF. Here the CDR3 DNA reads TGTGCCAGTAGTCACAGGACAGGGGGATATTCCAATGAGCAGTTCTTC.

The chain couples TRBV10-3 to TRBJ1-1; D unclear. Per germline, CDR1 ENHRY and CDR2 SYGVKD. V lost 3 bases and J lost 1, with 9 bases in between. The CDR3 is 14 residues long. CDR3 DNA sequence: TGTGCCATCAGTGACCACACGGCGAACACTGAAGCTTTCTTT. Its protein is CAISDHTANTEAFF.

The chain uses TRBV28 and TRBJ1-5; D uncertain. CDR3 length equals 12 residues. Trimming left V 6 bases short and J 1 base short, with 4 bases between. Germline lookup yields CDR1 MDHEN and CDR2 SYDVKM. The CDR3 DNA reads as TGTGCCAGCAGCGAGAGCAATCAGCCCCAGCATTTT. Encoded protein: CASSESNQPQHF.

The chain carries TRBV29-1 and TRBJ1-1; D call uncertain. This CDR3 is 14 amino acids long. V was shortened by 5 bases and J by 5 bases, with 18 bases between the two germline ends. The germline CDR1 and CDR2 sequences are SQVTM and ANQGSEA. The CDR3 nucleotides are TGCAGCGTTATGGTCGGAGCAGTGGGAACTGAAGCTTTCTTT. Protein: CSVMVGAVGTEAFF.

V and J are TRBV19 and TRBJ1-1; TRBD1 might be the D (5 bases). Germline-derived CDR1 and CDR2 are LNHDA and SQIVND (reference sequence). V was trimmed by 2 bases and J by 1 base, leaving 5 bases between them. CDR3 size: 13 residues. CDR3 nucleotide sequence: TGTGCCAGTAGTATAACAGGGAACACTGAAGCTTTCTTT. This codes for CASSITGNTEAFF.

The rearrangement uses TRBV5-1 and TRBJ2-1; 11 nucleotides line up with TRBD2. CDR1 SGHRS and CDR2 YFSETQ come from the germline V gene. Trimming cost V 0 bases and J 8 bases; bases outside gene matches: 13. CDR3 length equals 18 residues. The CDR3 loop is CASSLDPGLAASGDEQFF. CDR3 bases: TGCGCCAGCAGCTTGGACCCGGGACTAGCGGCCTCGGGAGATGAGCAGTTCTTC.

In nucleotides, the CDR3 is TGTGCCAGCTCAGCCGCCAGGTATGAGGCCAACGTCCTGACTTTC. Its translation: CASSAARYEANVLTF. The chain is built from TRBV18 and TRBJ2-6; the D is unclear. CDR1 is KGHSH and CDR2 is LQKENI in the germline V gene. Trimming left V 5 bases short and J 6 bases short, with 14 bases between. The CDR3 extends over 15 amino acids.

This rearrangement joins TRBV18 to TRBJ2-2; 8 bases map to TRBD2. The germline V gene has CDR1 KGHSH and CDR2 LQKENI. The CDR3 totals 15 residues. V gave up 2 bases and J gave up 6 bases; unmatched junction bases: 5. The CDR3 spells CASSPRVAGPGELFF. The CDR3 nucleotides read TGTGCCAGCTCACCAAGGGTAGCGGGACCCGGGGAGCTGTTTTTT.

The chain employs TRBV28 and TRBJ1-2; possibly TRBD1 for D (5 bases). The CDR3 consists of 13 residues. The ends were cut back, 7 bases at V and 10 bases at J, with 19 bases in the middle. Germline-derived CDR1 and CDR2 are MDHEN and SYDVKM. The CDR3 spells CASTTSGGRPYTF. The CDR3 region has the DNA TGTGCCAGCACCACCTCGGGGGGTAGACCCTACACCTTC.

This rearrangement joins TRBV25-1 to TRBJ2-3, with 9 bases that match TRBD2. This CDR3 has 13 amino acids. In germline, CDR1 is MGHDK, CDR2 SYGVNS. Trimming cost V 5 bases and J 3 bases; bases outside gene matches: 0. The CDR3 here is CASSLAGTDTQYF. The CDR3 DNA sequence: TGTGCCAGCAGTCTAGCGGGAACAGATACGCAGTATTTT.

The V gene is TRBV5-4, the J gene TRBJ1-5; no reliable D call. Germline V gene data show CDR1 as SGHNT and CDR2 as YYREEE (reference sequence). This CDR3 region has 14 residues. The V end was cut by 0 bases, the J end by 4 bases, with 8 bases between. The CDR3 DNA reads as TGTGCCAGCAGCTTGGGAGGCGGGAATCAGCCCCAGCATTTT. It specifies CASSLGGGNQPQHF.